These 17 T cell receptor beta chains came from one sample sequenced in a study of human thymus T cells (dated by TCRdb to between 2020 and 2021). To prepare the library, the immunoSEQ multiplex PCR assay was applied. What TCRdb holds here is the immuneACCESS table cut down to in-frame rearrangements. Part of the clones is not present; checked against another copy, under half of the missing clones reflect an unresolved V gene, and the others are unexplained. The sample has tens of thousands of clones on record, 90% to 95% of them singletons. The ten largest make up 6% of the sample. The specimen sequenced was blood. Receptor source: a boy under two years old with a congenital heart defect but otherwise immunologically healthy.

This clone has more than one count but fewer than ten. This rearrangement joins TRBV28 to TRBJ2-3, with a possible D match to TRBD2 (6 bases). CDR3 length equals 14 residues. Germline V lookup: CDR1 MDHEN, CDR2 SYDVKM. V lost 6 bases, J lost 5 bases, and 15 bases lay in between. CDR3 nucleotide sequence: TGTGCCAGCAGGCCGGCGGCGGGGATAGATACGCAGTATTTT. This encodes CASRPAAGIDTQYF.

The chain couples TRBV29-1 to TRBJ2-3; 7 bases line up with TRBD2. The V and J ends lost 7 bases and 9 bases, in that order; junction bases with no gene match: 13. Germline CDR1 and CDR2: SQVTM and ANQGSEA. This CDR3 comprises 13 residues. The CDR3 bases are TGCAGCGCTCCTGTTGACGGGGGGAGGACGCAGTATTTT. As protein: CSAPVDGGRTQYF.

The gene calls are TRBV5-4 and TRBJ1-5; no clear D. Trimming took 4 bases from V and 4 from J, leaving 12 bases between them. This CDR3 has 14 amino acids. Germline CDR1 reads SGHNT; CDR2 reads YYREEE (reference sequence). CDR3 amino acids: CASSPGPLNQPQHF. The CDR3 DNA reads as TGTGCCAGCAGCCCCGGGCCCTTGAATCAGCCCCAGCATTTT.

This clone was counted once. CDR3 coding DNA: TGTGCCAGCAGCTTACCGGGACAGGGAGTACACGAGCAGTACTTC. It encodes CASSLPGQGVHEQYF. The chain uses TRBV5-4 and TRBJ2-7; 9 nucleotides match TRBD1. The CDR3 is made up of 15 amino acids. The germline CDR1 and CDR2 sequences are SGHNT and YYREEE (reference sequence). J gave up 5 bases and V 2 bases, and 8 bases lay outside the gene matches.

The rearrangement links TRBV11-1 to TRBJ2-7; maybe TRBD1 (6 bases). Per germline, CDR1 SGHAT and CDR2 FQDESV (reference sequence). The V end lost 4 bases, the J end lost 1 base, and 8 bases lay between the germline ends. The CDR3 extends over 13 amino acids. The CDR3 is CASSYGQSYEQYF. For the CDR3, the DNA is TGTGCCAGCAGCTACGGACAGTCCTACGAGCAGTACTTC.

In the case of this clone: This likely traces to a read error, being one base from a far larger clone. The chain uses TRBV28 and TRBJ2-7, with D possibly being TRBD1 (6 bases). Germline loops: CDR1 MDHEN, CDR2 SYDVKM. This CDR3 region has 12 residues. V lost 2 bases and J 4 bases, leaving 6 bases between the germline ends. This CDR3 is CASSLTGYEQYF. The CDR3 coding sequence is TGTGCCAGCAGTTTAACAGGGTACGAGCAGTACTTC.

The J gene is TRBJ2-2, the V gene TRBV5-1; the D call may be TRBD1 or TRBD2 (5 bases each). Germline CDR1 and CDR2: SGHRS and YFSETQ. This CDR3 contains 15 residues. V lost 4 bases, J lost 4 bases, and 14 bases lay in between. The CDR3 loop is CASSPRDGLTGELFF. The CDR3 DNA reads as TGCGCCAGCAGCCCCCGGGACGGCCTCACCGGGGAGCTGTTTTTT.

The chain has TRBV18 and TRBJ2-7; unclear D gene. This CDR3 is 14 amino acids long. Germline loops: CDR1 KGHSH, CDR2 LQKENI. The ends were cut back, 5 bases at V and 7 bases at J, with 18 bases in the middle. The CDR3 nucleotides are TGTGCCAGCTCAAGCATGGACGGTCAATTGGAGCAGTACTTC. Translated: CASSSMDGQLEQYF.

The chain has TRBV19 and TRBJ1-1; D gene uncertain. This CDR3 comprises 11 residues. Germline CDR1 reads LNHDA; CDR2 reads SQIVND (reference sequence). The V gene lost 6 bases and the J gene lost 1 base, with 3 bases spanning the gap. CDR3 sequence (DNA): TGTGCCAGTAGAGCGAACACTGAAGCTTTCTTT. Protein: CASRANTEAFF.

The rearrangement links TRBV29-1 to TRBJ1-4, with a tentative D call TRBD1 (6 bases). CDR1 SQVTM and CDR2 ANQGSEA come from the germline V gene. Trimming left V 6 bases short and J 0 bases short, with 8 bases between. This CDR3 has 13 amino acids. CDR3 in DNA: TGCAGCGTCGGGACACCAACTAATGAAAAACTGTTTTTT. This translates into CSVGTPTNEKLFF.

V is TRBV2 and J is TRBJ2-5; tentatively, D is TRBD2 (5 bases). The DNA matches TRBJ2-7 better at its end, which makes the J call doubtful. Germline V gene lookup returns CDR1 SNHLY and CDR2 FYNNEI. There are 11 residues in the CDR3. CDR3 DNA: TGTGCCAGCAGGAGGGACTACGAGCAGTACTTC. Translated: CASRRDYEQYF.

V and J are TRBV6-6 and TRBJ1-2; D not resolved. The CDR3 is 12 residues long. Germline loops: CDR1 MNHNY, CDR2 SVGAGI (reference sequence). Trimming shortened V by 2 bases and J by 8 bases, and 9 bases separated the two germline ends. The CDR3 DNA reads TGTGCCAGCAGTTACAGGGCGGGGGGCTACACCTTC. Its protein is CASSYRAGGYTF.

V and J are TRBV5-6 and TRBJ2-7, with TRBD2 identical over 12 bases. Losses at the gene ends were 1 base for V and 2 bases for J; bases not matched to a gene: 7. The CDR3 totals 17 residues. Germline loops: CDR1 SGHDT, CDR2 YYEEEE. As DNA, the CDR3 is TGTGCCAGCAGCTTGCGACTAGCGGGAGTCAAAACCTACGAGCAGTACTTC. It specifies CASSLRLAGVKTYEQYF.

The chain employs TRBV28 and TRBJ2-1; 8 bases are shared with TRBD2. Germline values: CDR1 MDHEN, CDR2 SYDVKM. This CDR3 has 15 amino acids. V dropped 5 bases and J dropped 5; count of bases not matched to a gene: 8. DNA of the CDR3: TGTGCCAGCAGTACCATTCGGACTAGCCACAATGAGCAGTTCTTC. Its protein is CASSTIRTSHNEQFF.

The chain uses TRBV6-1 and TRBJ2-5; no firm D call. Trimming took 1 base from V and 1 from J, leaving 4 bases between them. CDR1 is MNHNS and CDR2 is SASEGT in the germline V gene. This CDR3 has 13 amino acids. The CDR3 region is CASSEGGQETQYF. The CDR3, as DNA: TGTGCCAGCAGTGAAGGCGGCCAAGAGACCCAGTACTTC.

Here the CDR3 reads CASSLGTVPGELFF. CDR3 nucleotide sequence: TGTGCCAGCAGCTTGGGGACAGTCCCCGGGGAGCTGTTTTTT. The gene calls are TRBV5-4 and TRBJ2-2; perhaps TRBD1 as D (6 bases). The CDR3 is made up of 14 amino acids. Germline V gene data show CDR1 as SGHNT and CDR2 as YYREEE (reference sequence). V lost 0 bases to trimming and J lost 6 bases, with 9 bases between them.

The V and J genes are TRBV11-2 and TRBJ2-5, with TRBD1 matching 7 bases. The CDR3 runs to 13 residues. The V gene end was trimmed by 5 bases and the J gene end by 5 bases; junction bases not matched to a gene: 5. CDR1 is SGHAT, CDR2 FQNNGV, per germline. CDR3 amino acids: CASSPRGWETQYF. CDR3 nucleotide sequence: TGTGCCAGCAGCCCCAGGGGGTGGGAGACCCAGTACTTC.